This TCR beta chain is drawn from a study of cytomegalovirus exposure and HLA in healthy donors (dated by TCRdb to 2015 to 2018). Study-level background: According to an earlier analysis of a few hundred of the donors, about 170 million T cells yielded 117 million unique TCR beta sequences and approximately 300 Gb of sequence data. An early release that covered around 590 HLA-typed donors contained approximately 300 gigabases of sequencing data and tens of millions of unique TCR sequences. The genetic ancestry cluster associated with self-reported Caucasian donors included over 65% of the 398 genotyped donors. The study aimed to test whether cataloging public T cell receptors could reveal signatures of past pathogen exposure. The study profiled the T cell repertoires of under 700 subjects by immunosequencing and related them to cytomegalovirus serostatus. Besides the first cohort of around 700 subjects, a separate validation cohort made up of 95 to 150 different subjects was used. High-throughput TCR immunosequencing, statistical association of individual TCRs with disease status, and machine learning were combined to predict cytomegalovirus infection status. To study patterns of TCR occurrence, a later analysis re-analyzed previously published TCR beta repertoires from 700 or so donors and added high-resolution HLA genotyping. Rather than drawing on any new phenotypic data, the later analysis identified candidate immune exposures from TCR beta sequences and the way those sequences occurred across donors. An earlier analysis of 587 of the donors used high-throughput TCR beta sequencing to judge whether each TCR beta V gene segment behaved as functional or pseudogenic. Donor age, sex, ethnicity and CMV serostatus were collected together with the repertoire data. Genome-wide SNP genotypes for about 65% of the 666 donors were used in a later genetic analysis, which treated that subset as a discovery cohort. Every discovery cohort repertoire had been produced on one sequencing platform. HLA typing included class I and class II loci at four-digit resolution. The number of typed donors differed by locus: roughly 629-630 for A, B, C, DRB1 and DQB1; approximately 540 for DQA1; some 610 for DPA1; and 450 to 480 for DPB1. Because of strong linkage in the cohort, roughly five DR-DQ haplotypes were treated as single units for association and clustering. On average, roughly 250,000 unique TCR beta nucleotide sequences were sequenced per donor among 300 to 500 genotyped donors of the cohort, with 15% to 20% of those sequences being non-productive. Overall results and qualifications from the work: Three of the identified cytomegalovirus-associated TCR beta chains were confirmed in vitro to be specific for cytomegalovirus antigens. In an earlier analysis of fewer than 700 of the donors, most TCR beta V segments appeared in productive rearrangements about 87% or about 30% of the time, broadly matching IMGT annotations. When HLA alleles, especially DR and DQ, strongly co-occurred, attributing TCR associations to individual alleles was difficult. Correlated functional status among segregating V segments might reflect linkage disequilibrium, but an unknown experimental factor could not be ruled out. A later analysis found that HLA-associated TCR beta chains were more clonally expanded and had lower generation probabilities than equally common non-associated chains. A further reported finding was that TCR beta sequences accurately predicted the HLA-A and HLA-B alleles for most subjects in the first cohort. According to a later genetic analysis, donors in an Asian-associated ancestry cluster had fewer N-insertions in productive TCRs than the approximately 700-donor mean. Because HLA typing was missing for some donors at each locus, association tests included only the typed subset. The presence/absence analyses assumed that sequencing depth was roughly uniform across donors, and that assumption may not be true. In this cohort, only TCR beta chains were sequenced, and detectable features were limited by the absence of alpha or paired-chain data. In a later analysis, the rate of TCR association differed among HLA loci, with DRB1 alleles having the most associated TCRs and HLA-C alleles having the fewest. In a later analysis, several top co-occurrence clusters were reported to appear linked to parvovirus B19, influenza, CMV and Epstein-Barr virus. A cluster of highly shared sequence variants was judged likely to be a technical artifact of the sequencing pipeline. The classifier was reported to diagnose cytomegalovirus status with high specificity and sensitivity in both the original and validation cohorts. An association between a missense DCLRE1C variant and V-gene and J-gene trimming of TCR beta chains was found in a later genetic analysis and replicated in an independent cohort. While some public TCRs were present in many individuals, most TCR sequences turned up only very rarely across donors. Because counts were too low, some 16 rarely observed V segments, including chromosome 9 orphons, were excluded from the earlier analysis of 587 of the donors. According to a later analysis, most CMV-associated TCR beta chains appeared to be HLA-restricted, and the HLA associations seemed to be driven largely by CMV exposure. The authors suggested that the approach could potentially be generalized to other disease states and immunological phenotypes. CMV serostatus was the only immune exposure information available for the cohort. A later analysis associated roughly 17,000 TCR beta sequences with specific HLA alleles at a false discovery rate of 0.05. The study gave a list of about 170 TCR beta chains associated with cytomegalovirus.

The method behind the library was the immunoSEQ multiplex PCR assay. For the multiplex PCR, a mixture combining 60 forward primers for TCR Vbeta segments and 13 reverse primers for TCR Jbeta segments was used. Amplification of the CDR3 region of rearranged TCR beta genes was performed with a multiplex PCR assay on genomic DNA. On the Illumina HiSeq System, the amplified TCR beta libraries were sequenced as 87-base-pair reads. The authors' analysis ran thus. A later analysis tallied some 79 million unique TCR beta chains across the roughly 610 repertoires, and approximately 9.9 million of those chains were shared by two or more donors. Raw reads were error-corrected and collapsed into unique sequences with a nearest-neighbor algorithm that merged closely related sequences to remove PCR and sequencing errors. V, D and J gene segments were assigned by aligning CDR3 sequences to IMGT reference sequences. For a sequence to be retained, at least a six-nucleotide match to both a V gene segment and a J gene segment was required. A rearrangement was called productive if the CDR3 had no stop codons and remained in frame with V and J, and every other rearrangement was called non-productive. CDR3 was defined according to IMGT convention as the region running from the second conserved V-encoded cysteine to the conserved J-encoded phenylalanine. In an earlier analysis of just under 600 of the donors, sequences lacking an unambiguous match to a single V gene segment were excluded. In an earlier analysis of approximately 590 of the donors, a V segment was called functional when productive rearrangements were above 56.7%, and segregating when the standard deviation between donors exceeded 5%. A statistical classification framework was built to diagnose cytomegalovirus status from the catalog of TCR beta chain sequences. A later analysis assigned V and J genes by comparing TCR nucleotide sequences with IMGT/GENE-DB human TR gene sequences. Using the TCRdist pipeline, a later analysis assigned CDR3 sequences along with most-parsimonious VDJ recombination scenarios. In a later analysis, each TCR beta chain was defined by its CDR3 amino acid sequence together with its V-gene family, and reads without a unique V-gene family were excluded. To address suspected cross-contamination and a sequencing artifact, a later analysis removed roughly 580 highly shared, low-generation-probability nucleotide sequences. For each public chain, a later analysis derived a clonal expansion index from normalized ranks of inferred template counts within each repertoire. Generation probabilities in a later analysis came from a VDJ recombination model fitted to out-of-frame rearrangements, and those results were checked against IGoR. Hypergeometric tests were used in a later analysis to score TCR-TCR, TCR-HLA and TCR-CMV co-occurrence, with a repertoire-size bias correction applied to the TCR pairs. To estimate false discovery rates, a later analysis permuted the HLA or CMV assignments 20 times. In a later analysis, co-occurring TCRs were grouped with DBSCAN, and TCRdist sequence similarity was added when clustering was performed within HLA-allele-positive subsets. Repertoires with fewer than 30,000 or more than 120,000 public chains, plus five repertoires with anomalous nucleotide sharing, were excluded from co-occurrence clustering. TCRdb obtained this table from immuneACCESS and retained in-frame rearrangements with V and J assigned. These tables miss some clones; where compared with another copy, unresolved V genes account for less than half of the shortfall, and the remainder is unexplained. V and J calls and clone size are given by that table; D and trimming were obtained from the DNA. The sample table holds 100,000 or so clones, of which 80% were seen once. 6.9% of the sample lies in the top ten.

This clone showed up just a few times. Its antigen remains undetermined. No qualities accompany the bases; no much larger clone lies one base away. The cohort comprised some 680 healthy bone marrow donors. At the time of sampling, all cohort members were nominally healthy, though unrecorded immune exposures were likely present. The donor was CMV seropositive and belonged to the group of more than 250 seropositive cohort members. A peripheral blood sample was collected from each donor, and TCR beta sequencing was performed on peripheral blood mononuclear cells. The Qiagen DNeasy Blood Extraction Kit was used to extract genomic DNA from the blood cell samples. Specimen: PBMCs. The clonotype was recovered from a man younger than 40 in good health and CMV-seropositive.

The CDR3 in this case is CASSQGLAGLSYEQYF. The DNA sequence is given as TGCGCCAGCAGCCAAGGACTAGCGGGACTCTCCTACGAGCAGTACTTC. The rearranged chain carries TRBV4-1 and TRBJ2-7, and TRBD2 aligns with 11 junction nucleotides. V is pruned by 1 base and J by 0 bases, leaving 2 bases of the junction without a gene match. In the germline V gene, CDR1 corresponds to MGHRA and CDR2 to YSYEKL. Including the terminal cysteine and phenylalanine, the CDR3 comprises 16 residues. The retained sequence is limited to the CDR3, 48 bases, with the frame set at the first base.